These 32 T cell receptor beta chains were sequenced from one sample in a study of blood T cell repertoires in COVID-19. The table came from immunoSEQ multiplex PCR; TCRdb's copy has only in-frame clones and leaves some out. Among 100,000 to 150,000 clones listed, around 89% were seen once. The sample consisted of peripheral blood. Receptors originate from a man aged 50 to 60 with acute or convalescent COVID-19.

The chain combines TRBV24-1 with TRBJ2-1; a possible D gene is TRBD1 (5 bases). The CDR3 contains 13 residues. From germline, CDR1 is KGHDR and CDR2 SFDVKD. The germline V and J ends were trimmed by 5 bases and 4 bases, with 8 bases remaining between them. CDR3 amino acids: CATSGGRYNEQFF. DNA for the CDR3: TGTGCCACCAGTGGGGGCAGGTACAATGAGCAGTTCTTC.

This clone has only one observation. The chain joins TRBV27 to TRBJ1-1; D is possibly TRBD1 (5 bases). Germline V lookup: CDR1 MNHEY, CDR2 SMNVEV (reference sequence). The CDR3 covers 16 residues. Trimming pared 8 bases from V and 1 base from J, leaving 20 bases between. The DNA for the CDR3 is TGTGCCAGCCGGTCGGCACCCGGGGGAACGAACACTGAAGCTTTCTTT. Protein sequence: CASRSAPGGTNTEAFF.

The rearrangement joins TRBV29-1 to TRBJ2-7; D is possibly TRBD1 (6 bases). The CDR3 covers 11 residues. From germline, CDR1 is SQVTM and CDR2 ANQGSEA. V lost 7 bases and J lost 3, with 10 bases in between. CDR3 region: CSGTADYEQYF. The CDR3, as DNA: TGCAGCGGGACAGCCGACTACGAGCAGTACTTC.

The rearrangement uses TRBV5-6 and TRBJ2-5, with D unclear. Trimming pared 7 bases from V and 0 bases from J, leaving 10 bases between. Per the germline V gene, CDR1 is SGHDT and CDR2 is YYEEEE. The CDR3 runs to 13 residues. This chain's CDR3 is CASYPTNQETQYF. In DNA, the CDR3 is TGTGCCAGCTACCCGACAAACCAAGAGACCCAGTACTTC.

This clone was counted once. The CDR3 coding sequence is TGCAGCGTTGCTCTTGGGGACAGGGCAATTCTGAGGACTACTGAAGCTTTCTTT. It yields the protein CSVALGDRAILRTTEAFF. The rearrangement links TRBV29-1 to TRBJ1-1, with 9 bases matching TRBD1. Germline assignment: CDR1 SQVTM and CDR2 ANQGSEA. CDR3 length: 18 amino acids. With V trimmed by 4 bases and J by 5 bases, 20 bases remained unmatched.

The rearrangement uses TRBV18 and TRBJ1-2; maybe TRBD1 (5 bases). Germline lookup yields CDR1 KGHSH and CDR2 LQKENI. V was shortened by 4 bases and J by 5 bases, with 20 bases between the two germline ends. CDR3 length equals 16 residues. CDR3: CASSQILDTEGYGYTF. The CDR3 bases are TGTGCCAGCTCACAAATACTGGACACGGAAGGTTATGGCTACACCTTC.

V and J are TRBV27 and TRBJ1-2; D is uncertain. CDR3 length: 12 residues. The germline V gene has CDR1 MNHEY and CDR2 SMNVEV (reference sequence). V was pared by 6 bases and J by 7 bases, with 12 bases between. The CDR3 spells CASSLPGSGYTF. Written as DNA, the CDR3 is TGTGCCAGCAGCTTACCCGGTAGTGGCTACACCTTC.

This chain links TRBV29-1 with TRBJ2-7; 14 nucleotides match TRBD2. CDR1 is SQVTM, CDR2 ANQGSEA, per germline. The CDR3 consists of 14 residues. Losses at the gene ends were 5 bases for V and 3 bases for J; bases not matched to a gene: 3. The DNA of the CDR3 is TGCAGCGTTCGACTAGCGGGGGGGCTCTACGAGCAGTACTTC. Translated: CSVRLAGGLYEQYF.

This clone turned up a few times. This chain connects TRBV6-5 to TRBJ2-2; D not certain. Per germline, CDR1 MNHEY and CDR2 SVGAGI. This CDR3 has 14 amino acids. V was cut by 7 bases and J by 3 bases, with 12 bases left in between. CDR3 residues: CASIWAGDTGELFF. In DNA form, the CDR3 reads TGTGCCAGCATATGGGCAGGCGACACCGGGGAGCTGTTTTTT.

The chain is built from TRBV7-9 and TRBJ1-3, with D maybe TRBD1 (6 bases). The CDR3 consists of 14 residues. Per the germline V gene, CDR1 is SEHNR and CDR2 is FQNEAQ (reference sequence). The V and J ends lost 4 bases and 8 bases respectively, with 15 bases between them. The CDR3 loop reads CASSSGVSRDTIYF. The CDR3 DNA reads TGTGCCAGCAGCTCAGGGGTCTCAAGGGACACCATATATTTT.

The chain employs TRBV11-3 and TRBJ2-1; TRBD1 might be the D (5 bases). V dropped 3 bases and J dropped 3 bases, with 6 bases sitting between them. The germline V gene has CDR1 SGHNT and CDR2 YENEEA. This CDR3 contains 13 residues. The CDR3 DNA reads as TGTGCCAGCAGCTTGGGGCTCTACAATGAGCAGTTCTTC. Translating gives CASSLGLYNEQFF.

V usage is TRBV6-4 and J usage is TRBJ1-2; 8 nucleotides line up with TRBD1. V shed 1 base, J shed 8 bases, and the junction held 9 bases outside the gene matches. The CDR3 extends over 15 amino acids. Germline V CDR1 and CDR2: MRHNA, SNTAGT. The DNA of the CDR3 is TGTGCCAGCAGTGACTGGACAGGGCACCCTATAGGCTACACCTTC. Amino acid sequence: CASSDWTGHPIGYTF.

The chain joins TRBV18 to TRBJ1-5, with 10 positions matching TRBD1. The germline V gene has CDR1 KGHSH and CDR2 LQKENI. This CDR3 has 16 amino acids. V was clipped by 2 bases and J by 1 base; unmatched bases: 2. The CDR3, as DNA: TGTGCCAGCTCACCAGGGGGACAGGGGAGCAATCAGCCCCAGCATTTT. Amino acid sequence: CASSPGGQGSNQPQHF.

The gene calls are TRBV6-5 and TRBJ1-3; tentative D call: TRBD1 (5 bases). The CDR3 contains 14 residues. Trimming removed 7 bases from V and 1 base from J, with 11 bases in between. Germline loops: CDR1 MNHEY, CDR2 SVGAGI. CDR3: CASIPSGSGNTIYF. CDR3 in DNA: TGTGCCAGCATCCCCTCAGGGTCTGGAAACACCATATATTTT.

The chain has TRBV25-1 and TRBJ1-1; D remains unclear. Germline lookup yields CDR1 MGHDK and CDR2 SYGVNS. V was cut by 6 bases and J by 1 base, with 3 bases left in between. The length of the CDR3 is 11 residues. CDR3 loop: CASSRNTEAFF. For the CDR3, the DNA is TGTGCCAGCAGCAGGAACACTGAAGCTTTCTTT. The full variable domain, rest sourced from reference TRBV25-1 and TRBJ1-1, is EADIYQTPRYLVIGTGKKITLECSQTMGHDKMYWYQQDPGMELHLIHYSYGVNSTEKGDLSSESTVSRIRTEHFPLTLESARPSHTSQYLCASSRNTEAFFGQGTRLTVV.

The CDR3 DNA reads as TGCAGTGCTAGTTCCCCCGGCCGCGGGGAATTAGGAGGCTACACCTTC. Its translation: CSASSPGRGELGGYTF. The chain combines TRBV20-1 with TRBJ1-2; D call uncertain. This CDR3 contains 16 residues. From germline, CDR1 is DFQATT and CDR2 SNEGSKA (reference sequence). The germline V and J ends were trimmed by 3 bases and 8 bases, with 25 bases remaining between them.

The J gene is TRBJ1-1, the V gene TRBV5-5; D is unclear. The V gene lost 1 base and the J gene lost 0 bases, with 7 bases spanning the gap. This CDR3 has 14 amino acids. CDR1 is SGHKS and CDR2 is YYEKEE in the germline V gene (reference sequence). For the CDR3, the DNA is TGTGCCAGCAGCTTGACACGAATGAACACTGAAGCTTTCTTT. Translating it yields CASSLTRMNTEAFF.

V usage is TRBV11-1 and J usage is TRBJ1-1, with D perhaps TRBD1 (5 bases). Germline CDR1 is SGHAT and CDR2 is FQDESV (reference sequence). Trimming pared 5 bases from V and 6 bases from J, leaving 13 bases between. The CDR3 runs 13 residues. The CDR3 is CASSLRGGAEAFF. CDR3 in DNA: TGTGCCAGCAGCCTCCGTGGGGGGGCTGAAGCTTTCTTT. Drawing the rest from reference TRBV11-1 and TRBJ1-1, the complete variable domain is EAEVAQSPRYKITEKSQAVAFWCDPISGHATLYWYRQILGQGPELLVQFQDESVVDDSQLPKDRFSAERLKGVDSTLKIQPAELGDSAMYLCASSLRGGAEAFFGQGTRLTVV.

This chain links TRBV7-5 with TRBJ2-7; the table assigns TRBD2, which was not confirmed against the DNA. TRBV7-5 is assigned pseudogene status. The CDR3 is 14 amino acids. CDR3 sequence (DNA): TGTGCCAGAAGCCCGCCTCAGGAGGGCTACGAGCAGTACTTC. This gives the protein CARSPPQEGYEQYF.

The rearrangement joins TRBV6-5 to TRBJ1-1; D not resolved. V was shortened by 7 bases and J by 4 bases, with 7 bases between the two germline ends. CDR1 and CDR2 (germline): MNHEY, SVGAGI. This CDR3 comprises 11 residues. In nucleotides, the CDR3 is TGTGCCAGCAAAAGGAGCACTGAAGCTTTCTTT. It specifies CASKRSTEAFF.

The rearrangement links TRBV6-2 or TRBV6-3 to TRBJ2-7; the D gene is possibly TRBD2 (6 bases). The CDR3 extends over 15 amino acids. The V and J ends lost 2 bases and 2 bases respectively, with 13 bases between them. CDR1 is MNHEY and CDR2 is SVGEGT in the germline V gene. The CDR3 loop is CASSYPLTGAYEQYF. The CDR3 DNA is TGTGCCAGCAGTTACCCCCTAACGGGGGCCTACGAGCAGTACTTC.

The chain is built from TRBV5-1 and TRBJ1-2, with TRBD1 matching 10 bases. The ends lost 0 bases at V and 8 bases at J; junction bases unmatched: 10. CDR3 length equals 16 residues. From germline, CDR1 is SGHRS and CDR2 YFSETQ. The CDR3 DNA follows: TGCGCCAGCAGCTTGGGGGGCCCGGACAGGGGGAGCGGCTACACCTTC. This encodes CASSLGGPDRGSGYTF. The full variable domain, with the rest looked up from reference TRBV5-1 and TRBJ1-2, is KAGVTQTPRYLIKTRGQQVTLSCSPISGHRSVSWYQQTPGQGLQFLFEYFSETQRNKGNFPGRFSGRQFSNSRSEMNVSTLELGDSALYLCASSLGGPDRGSGYTFGSGTRLTVV.

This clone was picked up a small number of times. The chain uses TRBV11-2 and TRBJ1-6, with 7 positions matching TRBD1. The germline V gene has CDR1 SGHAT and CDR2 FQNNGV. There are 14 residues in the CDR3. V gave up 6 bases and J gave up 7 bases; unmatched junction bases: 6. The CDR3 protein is CASRIRDSNSPLHF. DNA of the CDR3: TGTGCCAGCAGAATCCGGGACAGCAATTCACCCCTCCACTTT.

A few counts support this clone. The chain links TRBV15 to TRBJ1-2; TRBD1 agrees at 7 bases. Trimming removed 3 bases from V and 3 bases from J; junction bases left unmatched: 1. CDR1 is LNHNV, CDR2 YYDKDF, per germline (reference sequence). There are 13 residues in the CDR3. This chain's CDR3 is CATSRGQYYGYTF. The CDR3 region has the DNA TGTGCCACCAGCAGGGGACAGTACTATGGCTACACCTTC.

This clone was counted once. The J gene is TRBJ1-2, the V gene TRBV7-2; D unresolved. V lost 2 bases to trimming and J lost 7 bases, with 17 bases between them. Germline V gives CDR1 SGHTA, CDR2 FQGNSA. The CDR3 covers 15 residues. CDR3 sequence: CASSLSPGGSFGYTF. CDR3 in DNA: TGTGCCAGCAGCTTATCGCCCGGCGGTTCATTTGGCTACACCTTC.

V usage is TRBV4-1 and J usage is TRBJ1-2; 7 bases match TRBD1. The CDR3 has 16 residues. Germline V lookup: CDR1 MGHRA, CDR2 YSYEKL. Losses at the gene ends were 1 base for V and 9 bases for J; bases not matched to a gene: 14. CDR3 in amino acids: CASSQVQSYRGPSYTF. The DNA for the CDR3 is TGCGCCAGCAGCCAAGTTCAATCCTACAGGGGTCCGAGCTACACCTTC.

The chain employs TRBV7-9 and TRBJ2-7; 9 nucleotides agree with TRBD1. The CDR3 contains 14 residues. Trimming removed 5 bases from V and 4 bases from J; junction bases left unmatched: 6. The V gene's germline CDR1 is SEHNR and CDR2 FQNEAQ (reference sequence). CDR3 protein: CASSQGQGEYEQYF. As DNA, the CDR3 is TGTGCCAGCAGCCAGGGACAGGGTGAATACGAGCAGTACTTC.

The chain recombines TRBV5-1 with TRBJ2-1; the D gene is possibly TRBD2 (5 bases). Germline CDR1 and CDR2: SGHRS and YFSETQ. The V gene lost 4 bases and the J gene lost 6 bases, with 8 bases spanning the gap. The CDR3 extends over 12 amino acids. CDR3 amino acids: CASSPSGNEQFF. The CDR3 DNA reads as TGCGCCAGCAGCCCGAGCGGCAATGAGCAGTTCTTC. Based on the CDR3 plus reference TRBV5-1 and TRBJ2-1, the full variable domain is KAGVTQTPRYLIKTRGQQVTLSCSPISGHRSVSWYQQTPGQGLQFLFEYFSETQRNKGNFPGRFSGRQFSNSRSEMNVSTLELGDSALYLCASSPSGNEQFFGPGTRLTVL.

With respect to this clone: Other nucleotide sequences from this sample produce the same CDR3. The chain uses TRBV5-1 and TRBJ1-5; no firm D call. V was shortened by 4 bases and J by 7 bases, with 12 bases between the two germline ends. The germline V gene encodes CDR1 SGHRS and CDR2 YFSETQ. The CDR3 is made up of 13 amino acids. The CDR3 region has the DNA TGCGCCAGCAGCCTGGAGGTGGGCCAGCCCCAGCATTTT. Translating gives CASSLEVGQPQHF.

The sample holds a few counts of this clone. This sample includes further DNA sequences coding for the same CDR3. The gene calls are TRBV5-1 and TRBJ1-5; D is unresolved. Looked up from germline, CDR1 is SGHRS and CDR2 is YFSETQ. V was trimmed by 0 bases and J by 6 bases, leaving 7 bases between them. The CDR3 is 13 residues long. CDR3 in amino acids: CASSLGSGQPQHF. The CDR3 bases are TGCGCCAGCAGCTTGGGGTCGGGTCAGCCCCAGCATTTT.

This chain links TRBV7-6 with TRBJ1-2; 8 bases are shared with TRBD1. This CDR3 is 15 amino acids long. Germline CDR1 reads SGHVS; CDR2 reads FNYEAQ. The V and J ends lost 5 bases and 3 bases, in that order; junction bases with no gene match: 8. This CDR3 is CASSPGTGNHYGYTF. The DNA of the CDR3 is TGTGCCAGCAGCCCAGGGACAGGAAACCACTATGGCTACACCTTC.

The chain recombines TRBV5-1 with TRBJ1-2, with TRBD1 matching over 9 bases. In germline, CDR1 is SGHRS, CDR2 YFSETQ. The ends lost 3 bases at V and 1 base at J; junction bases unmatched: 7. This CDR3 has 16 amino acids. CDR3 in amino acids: CASSYGQGRNNYGYTF. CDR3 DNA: TGCGCCAGCAGCTACGGACAGGGGAGAAATAACTATGGCTACACCTTC.